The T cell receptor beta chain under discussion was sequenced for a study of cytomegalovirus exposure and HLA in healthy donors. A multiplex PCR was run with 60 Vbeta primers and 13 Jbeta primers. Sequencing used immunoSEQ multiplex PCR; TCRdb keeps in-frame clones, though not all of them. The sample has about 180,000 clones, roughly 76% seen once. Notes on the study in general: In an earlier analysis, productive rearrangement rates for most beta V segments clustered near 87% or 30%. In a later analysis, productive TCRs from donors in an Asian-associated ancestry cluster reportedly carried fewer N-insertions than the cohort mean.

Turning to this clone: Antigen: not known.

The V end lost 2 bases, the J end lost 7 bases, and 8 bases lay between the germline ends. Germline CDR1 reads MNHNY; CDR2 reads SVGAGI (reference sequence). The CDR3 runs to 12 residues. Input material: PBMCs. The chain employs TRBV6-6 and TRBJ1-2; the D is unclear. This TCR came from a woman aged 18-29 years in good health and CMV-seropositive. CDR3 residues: CASSYDNSGYTF. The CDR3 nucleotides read TGTGCCAGCAGTTACGACAATTCTGGCTACACCTTC.